The next 13 T cell receptor beta chains were all read from a single sample in a study of blood T cell repertoires in COVID-19. Data came from immunoSEQ multiplex PCR; TCRdb stores just in-frame clones and leaves some out. Among about 300,000 clones listed, just under 90% were seen once. Input material: PBMCs or T cells enriched from blood (not recorded which). Receptor source: a woman aged 50 to 60 who had been exposed to COVID-19.

The chain uses TRBV2 and TRBJ2-4, with D possibly TRBD1 on 5 matching bases. This CDR3 is 15 amino acids long. V was cut by 6 bases and J by 1 base, with 13 bases left in between. Germline V gives CDR1 SNHLY, CDR2 FYNNEI. The DNA for the CDR3 is TGTGCCAGCAGCGGCCAGGGTGGCGCCAAAAACATTCAGTACTTC. Protein: CASSGQGGAKNIQYF.

The V call is TRBV10-3, the J call TRBJ2-6, with 8 bases aligning to TRBD1. V lost 6 bases to trimming and J lost 0 bases; unmatched junction nucleotides: 7. The CDR3 covers 17 residues. CDR1 is ENHRY and CDR2 is SYGVKD in the germline V gene. CDR3 sequence (DNA): TGTGCCATCAGCGGGACAGGCTCCTTCTCTGGGGCCAACGTCCTGACTTTC. Its translation is CAISGTGSFSGANVLTF.

The chain uses TRBV24-1 and TRBJ2-5; possibly TRBD2 for D (6 bases). Germline V gene sequence: CDR1 KGHDR, CDR2 SFDVKD. V lost 0 bases and J 1 base, leaving 20 bases between the germline ends. CDR3 length: 19 residues. DNA of the CDR3: TGTGCCACCAGTGATTTGTCCGGGGCGGGACTTGGGGCCCAAGAGACCCAGTACTTC. Its protein is CATSDLSGAGLGAQETQYF.

V usage is TRBV10-3 and J usage is TRBJ2-7, with 7 bases lining up with TRBD2. The CDR3 sequence is 16 residues long. The V gene end was trimmed by 2 bases and the J gene end by 6 bases; junction bases not matched to a gene: 13. Germline values: CDR1 ENHRY, CDR2 SYGVKD. The CDR3 DNA follows: TGTGCCATCAGTGAGCCTGGGGGAACGGGGAGGGTCGAGCAGTACTTC. The encoded protein is CAISEPGGTGRVEQYF.

V and J are TRBV28 and TRBJ2-3; TRBD2 matches at 9 bases. V dropped 9 bases and J dropped 3; count of bases not matched to a gene: 13. The CDR3 loop spans 16 amino acids. Germline CDR1 reads MDHEN; CDR2 reads SYDVKM. The CDR3 DNA reads TGTGCCAGTTTTGGACTAGCGAATGTAGGGACAGATACGCAGTATTTT. Translated: CASFGLANVGTDTQYF.

V usage is TRBV5-1 and J usage is TRBJ2-2; 9 nucleotides agree with TRBD1. The ends lost 5 bases at V and 6 bases at J; junction bases unmatched: 5. The CDR3 loop spans 14 amino acids. Germline loops: CDR1 SGHRS, CDR2 YFSETQ. The CDR3 sequence is CASRQGANPGELFF. The DNA of the CDR3 is TGCGCCAGCAGACAGGGGGCTAACCCCGGGGAGCTGTTTTTT. Filled out from reference TRBV5-1 and TRBJ2-2, the complete variable domain reads KAGVTQTPRYLIKTRGQQVTLSCSPISGHRSVSWYQQTPGQGLQFLFEYFSETQRNKGNFPGRFSGRQFSNSRSEMNVSTLELGDSALYLCASRQGANPGELFFGEGSRLTVL.

The chain uses TRBV19 and TRBJ1-2; 10 bases agree with TRBD1. After removal of 5 bases from V and 3 bases from J, the junction contained 3 bases not matched to a gene. This CDR3 contains 14 residues. Germline CDR1 reads LNHDA; CDR2 reads SQIVND (reference sequence). The CDR3 sequence: CASSRQGADYGYTF. The CDR3, as DNA: TGTGCCAGTAGTCGACAGGGGGCCGACTATGGCTACACCTTC.

This rearrangement joins TRBV6-5 to TRBJ2-5; 7 bases line up with TRBD2. Looked up from germline, CDR1 is MNHEY and CDR2 is SVGAGI. This CDR3 region has 15 residues. J was trimmed by 2 bases and V by 7 bases; bases with no gene match: 10. For the CDR3, the DNA is TGTGCCAGCAAAGACGCTAGCGGACGACAAGAGACCCAGTACTTC. It encodes CASKDASGRQETQYF.

The chain combines TRBV7-6 with TRBJ1-3; 7 positions agree with TRBD1. Trimming removed 2 bases from V and 4 bases from J; junction bases left unmatched: 8. CDR3 length: 16 amino acids. The V gene's germline CDR1 is SGHVS and CDR2 FNYEAQ. CDR3 sequence reads: CASSLNSGTVGNTIYF. CDR3 bases: TGTGCCAGCAGCTTAAATTCCGGGACAGTAGGAAACACCATATATTTT. Drawing the rest from reference TRBV7-6 and TRBJ1-3, the complete variable domain is GAGVSQSPRYKVTKRGQDVALRCDPISGHVSLYWYRQALGQGPEFLTYFNYEAQQDKSGLPNDRFSAERPEGSISTLTIQRTEQRDSAMYRCASSLNSGTVGNTIYFGEGSWLTVV.

The CDR3 here is CASMRGQGTTGELFF. The DNA for the CDR3 is TGTGCCAGCATGAGAGGACAGGGTACGACTGGGGAGCTGTTTTTT. The chain uses TRBV6-5 and TRBJ2-2, with TRBD1 matching 8 bases. This CDR3 contains 15 residues. V shed 7 bases, J shed 8 bases, and the junction held 12 bases outside the gene matches. CDR1 and CDR2 (germline): MNHEY, SVGAGI.

The rearrangement joins TRBV6-5 to TRBJ2-3, with 14 bases aligning to TRBD2. With V trimmed by 6 bases and J by 1 base, 0 bases remained unmatched. This CDR3 is 15 amino acids long. Germline loops: CDR1 MNHEY, CDR2 SVGAGI. CDR3 coding DNA: TGTGCCAGCAGGGGACTAGCGGGGGGCACAGATACGCAGTATTTT. Translation: CASRGLAGGTDTQYF.

The chain employs TRBV18 and TRBJ2-7; the match to TRBD1 covers 7 bases. In germline, CDR1 is KGHSH, CDR2 LQKENI. The CDR3 is 15 residues long. V lost 3 bases, J lost 6 bases, and 11 bases stayed unmatched. As DNA, the CDR3 is TGTGCCAGCTCACCGGCTATCGACAGGGTCTCCGAGCAGTACTTC. Translation: CASSPAIDRVSEQYF.

This chain joins TRBV7-2 and TRBJ1-4; TRBD1 is a possible D gene (6 bases). V lost 4 bases and J lost 4, with 16 bases in between. Germline CDR1 SGHTA, CDR2 FQGNSA. The CDR3 length is 16 residues. The CDR3 DNA sequence: TGTGCCAGCAGCTCGAATGACAGGAGCTTTAATGAAAAACTGTTTTTT. Its protein is CASSSNDRSFNEKLFF. The whole variable domain, filled in from reference TRBV7-2 and TRBJ1-4, reads GAGVSQSPSNKVTEKGKDVELRCDPISGHTALYWYRQSLGQGLEFLIYFQGNSAPDKSGLPSDRFSAERTGGSVSTLTIQRTQQEDSAVYLCASSSNDRSFNEKLFFGSGTQLSVL.